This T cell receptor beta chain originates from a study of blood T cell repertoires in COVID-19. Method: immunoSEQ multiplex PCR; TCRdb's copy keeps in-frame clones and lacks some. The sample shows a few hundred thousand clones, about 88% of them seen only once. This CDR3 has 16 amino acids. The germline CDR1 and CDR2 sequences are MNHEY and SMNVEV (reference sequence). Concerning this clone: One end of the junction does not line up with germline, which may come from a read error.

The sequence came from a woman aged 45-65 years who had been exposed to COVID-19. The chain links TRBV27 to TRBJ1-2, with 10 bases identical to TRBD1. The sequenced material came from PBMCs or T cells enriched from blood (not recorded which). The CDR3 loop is CASSLVRGGTGANYVF. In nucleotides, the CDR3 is TGTGCCAGCAGTTTAGTTAGGGGGGGGACAGGGGCCAACTATGTCTTC.